The text below deals with one T cell receptor (beta chain). Its antigen is unknown. This record comes from a study of shared clonotypes between healthy human individuals. Donors, without exception, were Caucasian adults residing in Nashville, Tennessee. Study-wide results and caveats: Of the naive CD4 clonotypes, approximately 5% were shared across several donors.

At the deep level, the assay was run. Per sorted-subset replicate PCR, input was 200 to 250 ng DNA, representing roughly 29,000 T cell genomes. The assay was immunoSEQ multiplex PCR, and TCRdb's table has in-frame clones only and misses some. This table holds 2,500,000 or so clones, 90% to 95% found once. This CDR3 contains 15 residues. Per the germline V gene, CDR1 is SEHNR and CDR2 is FQNEAQ (reference sequence). V was shortened by 7 bases and J by 2 bases, with 18 bases between the two germline ends. The gene calls are TRBV7-9 and TRBJ2-7; D might be TRBD1 (6 bases). The clonotype comes from a young man in good health. Some clones in this sample may be carry-over from other donors' samples. The material sequenced was naive CD4+ T cells from PBMCs. Subset in this sample: CD45RA+ positively selected. The CDR3 sequence: CASNSPTGPTYEQYF. In DNA, the CDR3 is TGTGCCAGCAACTCACCGACAGGCCCTACCTACGAGCAGTACTTC. The variable domain in full, with the rest retrieved from reference TRBV7-9 and TRBJ2-7, is DTGVSQNPRHKITKRGQNVTFRCDPISEHNRLYWYRQTLGQGPEFLTYFQNEAQLEKSRLLSDRFSAERPKGSFSTLEIQRTEQGDSAMYLCASNSPTGPTYEQYFGPGTRLTVT.